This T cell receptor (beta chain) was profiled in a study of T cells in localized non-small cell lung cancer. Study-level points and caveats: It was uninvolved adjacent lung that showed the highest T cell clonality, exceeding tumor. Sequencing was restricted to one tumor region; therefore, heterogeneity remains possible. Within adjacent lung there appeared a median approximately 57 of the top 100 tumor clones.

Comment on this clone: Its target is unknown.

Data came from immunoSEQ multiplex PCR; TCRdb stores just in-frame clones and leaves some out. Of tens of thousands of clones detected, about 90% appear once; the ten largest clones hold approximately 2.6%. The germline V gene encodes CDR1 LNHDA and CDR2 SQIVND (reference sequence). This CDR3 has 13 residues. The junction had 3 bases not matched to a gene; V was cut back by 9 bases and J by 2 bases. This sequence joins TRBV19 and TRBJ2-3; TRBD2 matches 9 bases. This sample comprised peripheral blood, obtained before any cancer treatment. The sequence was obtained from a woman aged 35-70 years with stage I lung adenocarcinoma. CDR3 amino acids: CASGTSFTDTQYF. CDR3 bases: TGTGCCAGCGGGACTAGCTTCACAGATACGCAGTATTTT.